Below, one TCR beta chain is given with its context. Germline V gene lookup returns CDR1 SNHLY and CDR2 FYNNEI. This CDR3 spans 17 amino acids. V lost 7 bases to trimming and J lost 7 bases, with 29 bases between them. Residents of 24 US areas, aged roughly 18 to 89 years, made up the participants. The study counted Cohort 3 donors as recovered given two negative PCRs, clearance, or symptom resolution. TCRdb's table, derived via immunoSEQ multiplex PCR, lists solely in-frame clones and lacks some. The repertoire holds 490,000 or so clones, approximately 86% seen once, with just over 8% in the top ten. The record originates from a study of blood T cell repertoires in COVID-19. Whole-study context: Spain, Italy and the United States supplied samples that represented acute and convalescent COVID-19. PBMCs, B-cell-depleted T cells, or T cells were the source of the cDNA or gDNA that made up the material.

The clonotype originates from a woman between 55 and 75 years old who had recovered from COVID-19. The sequenced sample consisted of PBMCs or T cells enriched from blood (not recorded which). The V and J genes are TRBV2 and TRBJ2-7; possibly TRBD2 for D (7 bases). DNA of the CDR3: TGTGCCAGCACCCTAAGGGGGGCTAGCGGCTCCTCCGGGGAGCAGTACTTC. Its translation is CASTLRGASGSSGEQYF.